This TCR beta chain was obtained from a study of blood T cell repertoires in COVID-19. Whole-study context: The cDNA or gDNA used as material had been derived from T cells, B-cell-depleted T cells, or PBMCs.

The age range of participants was 18 to 89 years, with residence in fewer than 25 US areas. This CDR3 contains 14 residues. Sequencing used immunoSEQ multiplex PCR; TCRdb keeps in-frame clones, though not all of them. In the table there are fewer than 350,000 clones, approximately 91% of which are singletons. Sequencing input: PBMCs or T cells enriched from blood (not recorded which). The chain joins TRBV21-1 to TRBJ1-5. TRBV21-1 is noted as a pseudogene. The clonotype originates from a woman between 40 and 50 years old with acute COVID-19. The CDR3 spells CASFPLVSNQPQHF. The CDR3 DNA reads as TGTGCCAGCTTCCCACTCGTTAGCAATCAGCCCCAGCATTTT.